One sample yielded the 11 T cell receptor beta chains listed below, sequenced in a study of blood T cells in healthy people across ages (dated by TCRdb to between 2015 and 2017). Preparation of the library involved 5' RACE. Reads for this sample came from an Illumina HiSeq 2500. The second PCR ran for roughly 7 to 12 cycles and used a J-beta primer mix along with a sample-barcoded 5' primer. Clones were called with MiXCR by TCRdb after fastp trimmed the public reads at Q25, and only in-frame beta chains were retained. Duplicate CDR3 protein sequences are folded into a single record with the most common DNA and genes. In all, the sample holds approximately 780,000 distinct CDR3 sequences, and 20% to 30% of those were seen once. The ten biggest clones cover around 2.9% of the sample. These data were also filed under a second study, of T cells of mothers and their children.

Sequencing was carried out using blood. The source of these receptors is a boy between 10 and 17 years old in good health.

The chain recombines TRBV24-1 with TRBJ2-3; D not resolved. The germline V gene encodes CDR1 KGHDR and CDR2 SFDVKD. Trimming cost V 3 bases and J 9 bases, with 6 bases left between them. The CDR3 sequence is 11 residues long. CDR3 region: CATSDRETQYF. For the CDR3, the DNA is TGTGCCACCAGTGATCGAGAAACGCAGTATTTT.

The rearrangement uses TRBV5-1 and TRBJ2-7; 7 positions match TRBD1. With V trimmed by 5 bases and J by 7 bases, 6 bases remained unmatched. CDR1 is SGHRS and CDR2 is YFSETQ in the germline V gene. This CDR3 spans 12 amino acids. CDR3: CASRGTVREQYF. The CDR3 nucleotides read TGCGCCAGCAGAGGGACAGTGAGAGAGCAGTACTTC.

The chain has TRBV7-9 and TRBJ2-7; 10 nucleotides align to TRBD1. This CDR3 region has 16 residues. Trimming at V came to 1 base and at J to 1 base, leaving 4 bases not matched to a gene. Germline V lookup: CDR1 SEHNR, CDR2 FQNEAQ (reference sequence). CDR3: CASSLVDRGRSYEQYF. In DNA, the CDR3 is TGTGCCAGCAGCTTAGTGGACAGGGGGAGATCCTACGAGCAGTACTTC.

This clonotype was detected a few times. V gene TRBV9 combines with J gene TRBJ1-2; D is unclear. With 0 bases removed from V and 0 bases from J, the gap between germline ends came to 9 bases. Per germline, CDR1 SGDLS and CDR2 YYNGEE. This CDR3 has 15 amino acids. As DNA, the CDR3 is TGTGCCAGCAGCGTAGAGCAGGTTGCTAACTATGGCTACACCTTC. This sequence encodes CASSVEQVANYGYTF. The variable domain in full, with the rest retrieved from reference TRBV9 and TRBJ1-2, is DSGVTQTPKHLITATGQRVTLRCSPRSGDLSVYWYQQSLDQGLQFLIQYYNGEERAKGNILERFSAQQFPDLHSELNLSSLELGDSALYFCASSVEQVANYGYTFGSGTRLTVV.

This chain uses TRBV5-1 with TRBJ2-5; possibly TRBD1 or TRBD2 for D (5 bases each). Germline CDR1 and CDR2: SGHRS and YFSETQ. The V end was cut by 4 bases, the J end by 3 bases, with 22 bases between. The CDR3 consists of 17 residues. The CDR3 nucleotides are TGCGCCAGCAGCACTCGGGACCGAATGGTTGTCAAAGAGACCCAGTACTTC. It translates to CASSTRDRMVVKETQYF.

The chain has TRBV20-1 and TRBJ2-4; D remains unclear. V shed 5 bases and J shed 5 bases, with 13 bases lying between them. Germline V gives CDR1 DFQATT, CDR2 SNEGSKA (reference sequence). This CDR3 contains 13 residues. The CDR3 is CSAPGLGENIQYF. The CDR3 bases are TGCAGTGCTCCTGGGCTAGGCGAAAACATTCAGTACTTC.

This clonotype has just a few counts. V usage is TRBV20-1 and J usage is TRBJ2-1; 9 nucleotides match TRBD1. The CDR3 runs 16 residues. The germline V gene has CDR1 DFQATT and CDR2 SNEGSKA (reference sequence). V gave up 1 base and J gave up 8 bases; unmatched junction bases: 12. This CDR3 reads CSARGGGQGRVDEQFF. As DNA, the CDR3 is TGCAGTGCTAGAGGGGGAGGACAGGGGAGGGTAGATGAGCAGTTCTTC.

The chain links TRBV5-4 to TRBJ2-3; maybe TRBD2 (5 bases). The germline V gene has CDR1 SGHNT and CDR2 YYREEE (reference sequence). V was trimmed by 4 bases and J by 6 bases, leaving 21 bases between them. This CDR3 has 16 amino acids. CDR3 loop: CASSQAVGGEPDTQYF. CDR3 DNA sequence: TGTGCCAGCAGCCAAGCCGTCGGTGGGGAGCCCGATACGCAGTATTTT.

The genes are TRBV12-3 or TRBV12-4 and TRBJ1-2, with 7 bases fitting TRBD1. CDR3 size: 18 residues. The V gene end was trimmed by 4 bases and the J gene end by 4 bases; junction bases not matched to a gene: 18. Here the CDR3 DNA reads TGTGCCAGCAGTTCCCCAGGAGGGGGCCATAACCTATTCTATGGCTACACCTTC. It codes for CASSSPGGGHNLFYGYTF.

V gene TRBV10-3 combines with J gene TRBJ2-5, with 13 bases aligning to TRBD2. With 3 bases clipped from V and 5 bases from J, the junction kept 12 bases outside the gene matches. This CDR3 has 18 residues. The germline V gene encodes CDR1 ENHRY and CDR2 SYGVKD. The CDR3 spells CAISDPGLAGAREETQYF. CDR3 DNA sequence: TGTGCCATCAGTGACCCCGGACTAGCGGGGGCTAGGGAGGAGACCCAGTACTTC.

The chain carries TRBV7-6 and TRBJ2-2; D may be TRBD2 (5 bases). The V end was cut by 5 bases, the J end by 6 bases, with 10 bases between. This CDR3 is 13 amino acids long. In germline, CDR1 is SGHVS, CDR2 FNYEAQ. DNA of the CDR3: TGTGCCAGCAGCCAGAGGGCGGCCGGGGAGCTGTTTTTT. Translation: CASSQRAAGELFF. Together with reference TRBV7-6 and TRBJ2-2, the CDR3 gives the full variable domain: GAGVSQSPRYKVTKRGQDVALRCDPISGHVSLYWYRQALGQGPEFLTYFNYEAQQDKSGLPNDRFSAERPEGSISTLTIQRTEQRDSAMYRCASSQRAAGELFFGEGSRLTVL.